This T cell receptor (beta chain) was recovered during a study of T cells after yellow fever vaccination. Germline V gene data show CDR1 as LNHDA and CDR2 as SQIVND (reference sequence). Between the trimmed V and J ends, which lost 0 bases and 2 bases, there was a span of 11 bases. This CDR3 has 16 residues. Synthesis of TCR cDNA relied on 5'RACE template switching, which attached a universal primer site and UMIs. TCRdb redid the calling of the 5' RACE reads with MiXCR, one entry per CDR3 protein. Among some 220,000 distinct CDR3 sequences listed, about 3% were seen once. By share of the sample, this clonotype is medium-sized.

This material consisted of CD4+ T cells sorted from PBMCs, taken 10 days after the yellow fever booster vaccination. The clonotype comes from a man younger than 35 who received the YFV17D yellow fever vaccine. The V call is TRBV19, the J call TRBJ1-5, with D possibly matching TRBD1 (5 bases). The CDR3 region is CASSIDGAGGNQPQHF. Written as DNA, the CDR3 is TGTGCCAGTAGTATAGATGGGGCAGGAGGCAATCAGCCCCAGCATTTT.